These T cell receptor beta chains were read from a single sample in a study of cytomegalovirus exposure and HLA in healthy donors. Assay used: immunoSEQ multiplex PCR; TCRdb lists only in-frame clones, some missing. The data show some 170,000 clones, with 75% to 90% seen just once and 2% to 2.5% held by the top ten. The sequenced sample was PBMCs. The receptor set was obtained from a woman aged 18 to 35 in good health and CMV-seronegative. Each CDR3 is given with its conserved first and last residue. Fields, in order: CDR3 protein, CDR3 DNA, D gene, J gene, clone size, V gene. D genes are given only for firm matches. Only some rows state a clone size, as once, few, many or a class for expanded clones.

CASSSGTSTDTQYF,TGTGCCAGCAGTAGCGGGACGAGCACAGATACGCAGTATTTT,TRBD2,TRBJ2-3,.,TRBV5-5
CASSYMSGYGYTF,TGTGCCAGCAGTTACATGTCAGGTTATGGCTACACCTTC,.,TRBJ1-2,.,TRBV6-6
CASDTGAGNTIYF,TGTGCCAGCGATACAGGTGCCGGAAACACCATATATTTT,.,TRBJ1-3,.,TRBV11-2
CASSQGGRGIYEQYF,TGTGCCAGCAGCCAAGGGGGCAGGGGGATATACGAGCAGTACTTC,TRBD1,TRBJ2-7,few,TRBV4-2
CATSSIGTGGPYEQYF,TGTGCCACCAGCAGCATAGGGACAGGGGGGCCCTACGAGCAGTACTTC,TRBD1,TRBJ2-7,.,TRBV15
CASSSSGNEQFF,TGTGCCAGCAGTTCCAGCGGCAATGAGCAGTTCTTC,.,TRBJ2-1,.,TRBV11-3
CASSYFRGVDTEAFF,TGTGCCAGCAGCTACTTCAGGGGAGTAGACACTGAAGCTTTCTTT,.,TRBJ1-1,.,TRBV7-2
CASGLVRVREQYF,TGTGCTAGTGGTTTGGTACGAGTCAGGGAGCAGTACTTC,.,TRBJ2-7,.,TRBV12-5
CASSWRGQVVEQYF,TGCGCCAGCAGCTGGAGGGGACAGGTCGTCGAGCAGTACTTC,TRBD1,TRBJ2-7,.,TRBV5-1
CASSSQGGEQFF,TGTGCCAGCAGTTCACAGGGGGGTGAGCAGTTCTTC,TRBD1,TRBJ2-1,.,TRBV6-5
CASSLLSGGYGNYGYTF,TGTGCCAGCAGCTTACTTTCCGGGGGGTACGGTAACTATGGCTACACCTTC,.,TRBJ1-2,.,TRBV5-6
CASSIDATASGNTIYF,TGTGCCAGTAGTATAGACGCGACTGCCTCTGGAAACACCATATATTTT,.,TRBJ1-3,.,TRBV19
CASSGGFKGRHEKLFF,TGTGCCAGCAGTGGGGGGTTTAAAGGGAGGCATGAAAAACTGTTTTTT,.,TRBJ1-4,.,TRBV6-1
CASSGGYEQYF,TGTGCCAGTTCTGGGGGGTACGAGCAGTACTTC,.,TRBJ2-7,.,TRBV19
CASSVQPLAGGPGEQYF,TGTGCCAGCAGCGTCCAACCCTTAGCGGGGGGGCCAGGCGAGCAGTACTTC,TRBD2,TRBJ2-7,.,TRBV9
CASSLIGGSYEQYF,TGTGCCAGCAGCCTCATCGGGGGGTCCTACGAGCAGTACTTC,TRBD2,TRBJ2-7,once,TRBV28